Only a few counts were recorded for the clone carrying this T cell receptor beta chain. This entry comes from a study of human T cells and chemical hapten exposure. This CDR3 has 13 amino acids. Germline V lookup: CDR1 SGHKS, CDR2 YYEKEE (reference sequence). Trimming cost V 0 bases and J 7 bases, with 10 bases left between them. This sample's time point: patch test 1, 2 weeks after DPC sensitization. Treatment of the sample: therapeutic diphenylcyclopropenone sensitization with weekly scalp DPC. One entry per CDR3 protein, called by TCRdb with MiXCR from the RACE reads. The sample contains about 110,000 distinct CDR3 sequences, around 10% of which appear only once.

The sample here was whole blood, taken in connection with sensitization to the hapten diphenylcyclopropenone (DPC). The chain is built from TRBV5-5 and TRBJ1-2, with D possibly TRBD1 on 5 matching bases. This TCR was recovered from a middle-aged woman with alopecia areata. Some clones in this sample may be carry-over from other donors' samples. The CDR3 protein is CASSLAGPGGYTF. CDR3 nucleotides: TGTGCCAGCAGCTTGGCGGGGCCAGGTGGCTACACCTTC.